Shown below are 15 T cell receptor beta chains from a single sample sequenced in a study of regulatory T cells in long-lasting Graves disease. Assembly of TCR beta libraries relied on iRepertoire HTBI primers together with Arm-PCR of CDR3 regions. TCRdb called the multiplex PCR reads again in MiXCR, with one record for every CDR3 protein. The table lists a few hundred thousand distinct CDR3 sequences, approximately 16% of them singletons. Described time point: newly diagnosed GD, antithyroid drugs for less than 3 months. PBMCs provided the RNA from which the TCR library was made. The sample was also linked to a second study, of T cells in Graves' hyperthyroidism and ophthalmopathy.

The specimen comprised peripheral blood mononuclear cells (PBMCs), sampled at new diagnosis, from a patient treated with antithyroid drugs. These receptors came from a man between 35 and 55 years old with Graves disease.

A remark on this clonotype: A much bigger clone sits one base away, suggesting this may be a read error. The chain combines TRBV6-1 with TRBJ2-1; 8 bases agree with TRBD2. Per the germline V gene, CDR1 is MNHNS and CDR2 is SASEGT. The CDR3 has 18 amino acids. CDR3 in amino acids: CTSSGGRGAMSSYNEQFF. As DNA, the CDR3 is TGTACCTCCAGCGGCGGGCGGGGGGCCATGAGCTCCTACAATGAGCAGTTCTTC.

This clonotype was counted between two and nine times. The chain joins TRBV7-3 to TRBJ1-5, with a weak D call TRBD1 (6 bases). CDR1 and CDR2 from the germline V gene are SGHTA and FQGTGA. The V gene lost 11 bases and the J gene lost 6 bases, with 17 bases spanning the gap. This CDR3 region has 13 residues. DNA of the CDR3: TGTGCCGGCCAGTACAGGGTTCGTCAGCCCCAGCATTTT. Its translation is CAGQYRVRQPQHF.

A few counts support this clonotype. The chain has TRBV6-2 or TRBV6-3 and TRBJ2-2; D gene uncertain. The germline V gene has CDR1 MNHEY and CDR2 SVGEGT. Trimming cost V 2 bases and J 6 bases, with 1 base left between them. The CDR3 loop spans 11 amino acids. CDR3 bases: TGTGCCAGCAGTTACCCCGGGGAGCTGTTTTTT. Amino acid sequence: CASSYPGELFF.

Turning to this clonotype: It differs at one base from a far larger clone, so likely a read error. J is TRBJ1-5 and V is TRBV7-6, with D perhaps TRBD1 (5 bases). In germline, CDR1 is SGHVS, CDR2 FNYEAQ. The CDR3 covers 13 residues. Trimming took off 5 bases at V and 4 bases at J, with 9 bases between the two ends. The CDR3 nucleotides read TGTGCCAGCAGCAGCAGGGAAAATCAGCCCCAGCATTTT. It encodes CASSSRENQPQHF.

In this sample, this clonotype turned up many times. The CDR3 sequence: CASTSNSDNYNEQFF. As DNA, the CDR3 is TGTGCCAGCACCTCCAACTCGGATAACTACAATGAGCAGTTCTTC. The V gene is TRBV28, the J gene TRBJ2-1; D is ambiguous. The CDR3 consists of 15 residues. With 7 bases removed from V and 3 bases from J, the gap between germline ends came to 16 bases. Germline assignment: CDR1 MDHEN and CDR2 SYDVKM.

This clonotype has a count of ten or more. This may stem from a read error, because a much larger clone lies one nucleotide away. The chain employs TRBV7-9 and TRBJ2-3; TRBD1 agrees at 9 bases. After removal of 6 bases from V and 0 bases from J, the junction contained 4 bases not matched to a gene. Germline V CDR1 and CDR2: SEHNR, FQNEAQ (reference sequence). CDR3 length: 15 residues. CDR3 DNA sequence: TGTGCCAGCAGGGCTGGGACAGGGAGCACAGATACGCAGTATTTT. Encoded protein: CASRAGTGSTDTQYF.

This clonotype was detected ten times or more. V gene TRBV12-3 or TRBV12-4 combines with J gene TRBJ1-1; TRBD1 matches at 7 bases. The V and J ends lost 6 bases and 1 base, in that order; junction bases with no gene match: 5. CDR3 size: 14 residues. The CDR3 here is CASSPGQSNTEAFF. CDR3 DNA sequence: TGTGCCAGCAGCCCGGGACAGTCGAACACTGAAGCTTTCTTT.

This clonotype was seen many times. The chain is built from TRBV5-1 and TRBJ2-1, with 9 positions matching TRBD1. The germline gives CDR1 SGHRS, CDR2 YFSETQ. The CDR3 extends over 17 amino acids. V lost 4 bases, J lost 5 bases, and 13 bases stayed unmatched. The CDR3 DNA follows: TGCGCCAGCAGCATTAACCCCGGGACAGGGCCCCACAATGAGCAGTTCTTC. Its protein product is CASSINPGTGPHNEQFF.

Ten or more counts support this clonotype. J is TRBJ1-5 and V is TRBV30; D gene uncertain. CDR1 and CDR2 from the germline V gene are GTSNPN and SVGIG (reference sequence). This CDR3 is built from 14 residues. V was pared by 2 bases and J by 0 bases, with 8 bases between. The CDR3 sequence: CAWSIGYSNQPQHF. The CDR3 nucleotides read TGTGCCTGGAGTATCGGCTATAGCAATCAGCCCCAGCATTTT.

This clonotype showed up many times. V and J are TRBV28 and TRBJ2-7; 7 nucleotides agree with TRBD1. Germline loops: CDR1 MDHEN, CDR2 SYDVKM. V shed 2 bases and J 0 bases; nucleotides not matched to a gene: 10. The CDR3 runs to 17 residues. The CDR3 sequence: CASSLSPAYRGSYEQYF. The CDR3 DNA reads TGTGCCAGCAGTTTAAGCCCGGCTTACAGGGGCTCCTACGAGCAGTACTTC.

This clonotype was found many times. The rearrangement joins TRBV28 to TRBJ2-3; D call uncertain. The CDR3 is 12 amino acids. Looked up from germline, CDR1 is MDHEN and CDR2 is SYDVKM. V was trimmed by 3 bases and J by 4 bases, leaving 5 bases between them. The CDR3 protein is CASSFQADTQYF. DNA for the CDR3: TGTGCCAGCAGTTTCCAGGCAGATACGCAGTATTTT.

The V gene is TRBV7-9, the J gene TRBJ1-6; TRBD1 aligns across 9 bases. J was trimmed by 7 bases and V by 7 bases; bases with no gene match: 8. Germline V gene lookup returns CDR1 SEHNR and CDR2 FQNEAQ (reference sequence). The CDR3 has 15 residues. The CDR3 loop is CASNQTGGRNSPLHF. The CDR3 DNA reads TGTGCCAGCAACCAGACAGGGGGAAGGAATTCACCCCTCCACTTT.

This clonotype was seen many times. The chain carries TRBV12-3 or TRBV12-4 and TRBJ2-5, with D hard to call. The CDR3 length is 13 residues. Deletions cut 4 bases from V and 0 bases from J, with 6 bases between. This CDR3 is CASSSQYQETQYF. Written as DNA, the CDR3 is TGTGCCAGCAGTTCACAGTACCAAGAGACCCAGTACTTC.

Concerning this clonotype itself: A much larger clone sits a single nucleotide away, making a read error possible. The chain employs TRBV5-1 and TRBJ2-2; D gene uncertain. The CDR3 extends over 15 amino acids. The germline V gene has CDR1 SGHRS and CDR2 YFSETQ. The CDR3 DNA reads TGCACCAGCAGCTTGATGCAGATGAACACCGGGGAGCTGTTTTTT. Its translation: CTSSLMQMNTGELFF.

In its sample, this clonotype was seen a few times. The V gene is TRBV9, the J gene TRBJ2-2, with 8 bases matching TRBD1. CDR1 and CDR2 from the germline V gene are SGDLS and YYNGEE. V dropped 3 bases and J dropped 6; count of bases not matched to a gene: 7. The CDR3 contains 15 residues. The CDR3 bases are TGTGCCAGCAGCGCTCCCGACAGGGGCTCCGGGGAGCTGTTTTTT. Translation gives CASSAPDRGSGELFF.